This T cell receptor beta chain is drawn from a study of Ad26.COV2.S vaccination and SARS-CoV-2 variants. Data came from immunoSEQ multiplex PCR; TCRdb stores just in-frame clones and leaves some out. Among fewer than 400,000 clones listed, roughly nine tenths were seen once. Treatment indicated: 15 to 20 received Ad26.COV2.S at low or high dose, single or two shots; roughly five received placebo; per-sample allocation not given. The samples were gathered on day 63 after the first injection of vaccine or placebo. This clonotype was sampled from a person between 18 and 60 years old who received the Ad26.COV2.S COVID-19 vaccine or a placebo. The source material was peripheral blood, sampled in a trial of Ad26.COV2.S vaccine versus placebo.

Here the CDR3 reads CASRDTVASTMKQFF. The CDR3 DNA reads as TGTGCCAGCAGAGATACAGTAGCCTCTACAATGAAGCAGTTCTTC. The chain employs TRBV6-5 and TRBJ2-1; D unclear. Germline-derived CDR1 and CDR2 are MNHEY and SVGAGI. This CDR3 is built from 15 residues. The V end was cut by 6 bases, the J end by 11 bases, with 23 bases between.